This record covers a single TCR beta chain. With random hexamers, 0.5 to 1 ug RNA was reverse transcribed. Multiplex immunoSEQ PCR targeted 54 Vbeta and 13 Jbeta TCR beta segments. TCRdb recomputed calls from the immunoSEQ multiplex PCR reads with MiXCR, one row per CDR3 protein. Among a few hundred thousand distinct CDR3 sequences listed, 95% were seen once. The ends were cut back, 5 bases at V and 5 bases at J, with 22 bases in the middle. CDR1 is DFQATT and CDR2 is SNEGSKA in the germline V gene (reference sequence). The CDR3 runs to 15 residues. This entry belongs to a study of CD8 T cells in Susac syndrome.

The rearrangement joins TRBV20-1 to TRBJ2-7, with a possible D match to TRBD2 (5 bases). The sequence derives from a human donor with multiple sclerosis. The sample comprised CD4+ T cells from PBMCs. The CDR3 region has the DNA TGCAGTGCTCTCAGTACAACTAGAATGCGGCACGAGCAGTACTTC. Translating gives CSALSTTRMRHEQYF.